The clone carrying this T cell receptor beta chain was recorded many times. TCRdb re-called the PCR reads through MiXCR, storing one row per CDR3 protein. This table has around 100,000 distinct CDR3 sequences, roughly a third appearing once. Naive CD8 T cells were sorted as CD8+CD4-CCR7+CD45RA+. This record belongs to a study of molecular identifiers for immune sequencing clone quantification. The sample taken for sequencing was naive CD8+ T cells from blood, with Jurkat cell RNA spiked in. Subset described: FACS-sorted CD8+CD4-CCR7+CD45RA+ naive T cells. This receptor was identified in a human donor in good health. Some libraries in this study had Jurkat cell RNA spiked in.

The CDR3 coding sequence is TGTGCCAGCAGCCAAAGACTAGCGGGAACCCCCTACAATGAGCAGTTCTTC. This encodes CASSQRLAGTPYNEQFF. The chain combines TRBV7-2 with TRBJ2-1, with TRBD2 matching over 11 bases. V lost 5 bases and J lost 2; bases outside the gene matches: 8. Germline V gene lookup returns CDR1 SGHTA and CDR2 FQGNSA. There are 17 residues in the CDR3.